The entry below gives a single T cell receptor (beta chain) sequence along with its context. These data belong to a study of OX40 agonist ivuxolimab in advanced cancers. As for the study in general: In three patients, partial responses were observed, one with hepatocellular carcinoma and two with cutaneous melanoma.

The protocol was immunoSEQ multiplex PCR, while the TCRdb copy is restricted to in-frame clones and leaves out a portion. The sample contains about 72,000 clones, nearly 90% of which appear only once. This CDR3 region has 17 residues. Germline CDR1 MNHNS, CDR2 SASEGT. V lost 3 bases and J lost 4; bases outside the gene matches: 9. This specimen consisted of CD4+ or CD8+ T cells sorted from blood, obtained in a trial of the OX40 agonist ivuxolimab. The receptor was derived from an adult with an advanced solid tumor such as melanoma, head and neck, liver or kidney cancer. The chain carries TRBV6-1 and TRBJ2-2; TRBD2 aligns across 9 bases. The CDR3 sequence: CASSERGGALGTGELFF. As DNA, the CDR3 is TGTGCCAGCAGTGAGCGCGGGGGGGCTCTAGGCACCGGGGAGCTGTTTTTT.